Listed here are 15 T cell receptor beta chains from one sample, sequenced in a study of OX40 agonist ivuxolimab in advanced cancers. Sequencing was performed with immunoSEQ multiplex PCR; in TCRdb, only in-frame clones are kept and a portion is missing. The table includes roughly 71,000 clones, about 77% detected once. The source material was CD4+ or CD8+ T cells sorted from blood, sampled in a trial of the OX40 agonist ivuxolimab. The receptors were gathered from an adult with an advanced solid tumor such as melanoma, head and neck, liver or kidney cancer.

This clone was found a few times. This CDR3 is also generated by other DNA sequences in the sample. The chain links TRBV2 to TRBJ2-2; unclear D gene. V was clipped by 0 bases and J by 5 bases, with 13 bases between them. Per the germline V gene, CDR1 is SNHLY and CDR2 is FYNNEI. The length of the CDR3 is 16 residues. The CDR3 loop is CASSEAAYRRTGELFF. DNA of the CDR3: TGTGCCAGCAGTGAAGCCGCCTACCGACGGACCGGGGAGCTGTTTTTT.

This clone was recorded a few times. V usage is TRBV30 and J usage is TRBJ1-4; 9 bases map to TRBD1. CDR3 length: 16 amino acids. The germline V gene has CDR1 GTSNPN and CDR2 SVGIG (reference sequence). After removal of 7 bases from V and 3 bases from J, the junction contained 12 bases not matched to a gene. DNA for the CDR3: TGTGCCTCCAGACGAGGGACAGGGCGATCTAATGAAAAACTGTTTTTT. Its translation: CASRRGTGRSNEKLFF. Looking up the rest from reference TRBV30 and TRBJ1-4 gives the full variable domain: SQTIHQWPATLVQPVGSPLSLECTVEGTSNPNLYWYRQAAGRGLQLLFYSVGIGQISSEVPQNLSASRPQDRQFILSSKKLLLSDSGFYLCASRRGTGRSNEKLFFGSGTQLSVL.

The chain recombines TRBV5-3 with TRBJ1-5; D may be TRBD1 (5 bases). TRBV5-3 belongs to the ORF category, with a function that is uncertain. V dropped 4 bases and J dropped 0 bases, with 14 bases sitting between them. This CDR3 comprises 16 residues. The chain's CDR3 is CARSPRTYNSNQPQHF. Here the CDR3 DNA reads TGTGCCAGAAGCCCACGGACATATAATAGCAATCAGCCCCAGCATTTT.

The CDR3 loop is CASSLSYGRGNNEQFF. CDR3 bases: TGTGCCAGCAGCTTAAGTTACGGCAGGGGCAATAATGAGCAGTTCTTC. The chain links TRBV7-6 to TRBJ2-1, with a tentative D call TRBD1 (6 bases). V lost 2 bases and J 7 bases, leaving 18 bases between the germline ends. This CDR3 spans 16 amino acids. Germline-derived CDR1 and CDR2 are SGHVS and FNYEAQ.

The CDR3 reads CASSYEAPYGYTF. In DNA, the CDR3 is TGTGCCAGCAGTTATGAGGCCCCCTATGGCTACACCTTC. The chain joins TRBV28 to TRBJ1-2; D unresolved. Deletions cut 4 bases from V and 4 bases from J, with 10 bases between. The CDR3 has 13 amino acids. Germline CDR1 MDHEN, CDR2 SYDVKM.

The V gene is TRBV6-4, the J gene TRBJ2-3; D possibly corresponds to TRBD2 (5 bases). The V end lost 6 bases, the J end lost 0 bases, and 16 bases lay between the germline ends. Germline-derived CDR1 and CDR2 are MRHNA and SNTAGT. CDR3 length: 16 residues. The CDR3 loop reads CASSAEAGLSTDTQYF. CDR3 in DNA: TGTGCCAGCAGCGCCGAGGCTGGACTTAGCACAGATACGCAGTATTTT.

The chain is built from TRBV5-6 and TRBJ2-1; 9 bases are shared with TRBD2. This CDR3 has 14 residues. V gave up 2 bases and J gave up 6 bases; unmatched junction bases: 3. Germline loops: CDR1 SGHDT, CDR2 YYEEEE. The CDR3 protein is CASSFLAGFNEQFF. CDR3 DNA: TGTGCCAGCAGCTTCCTAGCGGGATTCAATGAGCAGTTCTTC.

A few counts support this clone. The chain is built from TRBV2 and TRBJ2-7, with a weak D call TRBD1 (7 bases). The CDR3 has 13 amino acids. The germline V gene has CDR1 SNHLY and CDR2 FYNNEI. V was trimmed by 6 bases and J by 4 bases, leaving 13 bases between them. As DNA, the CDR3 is TGTGCCAGCAGCGTACAGGGGAGGTACGAGCAGTACTTC. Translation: CASSVQGRYEQYF.

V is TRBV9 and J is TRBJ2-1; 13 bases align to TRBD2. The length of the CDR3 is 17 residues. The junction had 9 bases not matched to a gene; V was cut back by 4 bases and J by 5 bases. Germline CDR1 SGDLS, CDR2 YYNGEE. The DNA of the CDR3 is TGTGCCAGCAGCCCCCGACTAGCGGGAGGATATAACAATGAGCAGTTCTTC. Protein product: CASSPRLAGGYNNEQFF.

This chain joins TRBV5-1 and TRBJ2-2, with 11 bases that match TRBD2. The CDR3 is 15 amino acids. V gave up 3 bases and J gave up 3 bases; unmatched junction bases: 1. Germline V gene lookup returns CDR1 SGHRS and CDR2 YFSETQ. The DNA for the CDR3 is TGCGCCAGCAGCTGGGGACTAGCGGACACCGGGGAGCTGTTTTTT. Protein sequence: CASSWGLADTGELFF.

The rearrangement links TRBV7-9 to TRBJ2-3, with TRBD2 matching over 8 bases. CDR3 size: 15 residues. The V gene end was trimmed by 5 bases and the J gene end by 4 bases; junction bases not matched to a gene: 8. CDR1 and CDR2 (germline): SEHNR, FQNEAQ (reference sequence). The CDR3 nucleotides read TGTGCCAGCAGCATAACTAGCGGAATTTCAGATACGCAGTATTTT. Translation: CASSITSGISDTQYF.

The CDR3 loop is CASSLTVEQYF. The CDR3 coding sequence is TGTGCCAGCAGCTTAACAGTTGAGCAGTACTTC. V and J are TRBV11-1 and TRBJ2-7; D gene unclear. V lost 2 bases and J lost 7, with 6 bases in between. The CDR3 totals 11 residues. Germline CDR1 SGHAT, CDR2 FQDESV (reference sequence).

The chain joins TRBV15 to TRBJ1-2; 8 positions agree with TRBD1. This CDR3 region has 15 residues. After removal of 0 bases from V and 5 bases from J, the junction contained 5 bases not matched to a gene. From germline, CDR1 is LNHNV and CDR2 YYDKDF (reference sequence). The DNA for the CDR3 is TGTGCCACCAGCAGAGATCGACAGGGGAATTATGGCTACACCTTC. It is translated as CATSRDRQGNYGYTF.

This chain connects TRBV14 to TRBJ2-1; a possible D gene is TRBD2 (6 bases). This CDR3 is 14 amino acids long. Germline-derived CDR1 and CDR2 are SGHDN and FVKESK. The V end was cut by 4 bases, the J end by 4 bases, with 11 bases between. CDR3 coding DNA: TGTGCCAGCAGCCTAGACGGGGGTTACAATGAGCAGTTCTTC. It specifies CASSLDGGYNEQFF.

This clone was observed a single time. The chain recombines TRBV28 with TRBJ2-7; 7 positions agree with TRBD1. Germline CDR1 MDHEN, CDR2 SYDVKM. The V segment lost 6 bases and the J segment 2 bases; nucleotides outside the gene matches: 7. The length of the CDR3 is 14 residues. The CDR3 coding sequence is TGTGCCAGCAGCCCCCCGGGACAGACCTACGAGCAGTACTTC. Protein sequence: CASSPPGQTYEQYF.